Listed here are 14 T cell receptor beta chains from one sample, sequenced in a study of blood T cells in healthy people across ages. Using a J-beta primer mix together with a sample-barcoded 5' primer, a second PCR was run for about 7 to 12 cycles. TCRdb reprocessed the 5' RACE reads via MiXCR and lists one record per CDR3 protein. Here the sample spans approximately 2,000,000 distinct CDR3 sequences, around 40% being singletons. The sequenced material came from blood. Every receptor here comes from a human donor in good health.

The chain links TRBV6-5 to TRBJ2-5; D possibly corresponds to TRBD1 (5 bases). The CDR3 has 15 amino acids. Germline V gives CDR1 MNHEY, CDR2 SVGAGI. The germline V and J ends were trimmed by 0 bases and 3 bases, with 11 bases remaining between them. The DNA for the CDR3 is TGTGCCAGCAGTTACTCTGGCAGGGCAGAAGAGACCCAGTACTTC. As protein: CASSYSGRAEETQYF.

The J gene is TRBJ2-3, the V gene TRBV7-9, with unresolved D. The CDR3 covers 16 residues. The V gene's germline CDR1 is SEHNR and CDR2 FQNEAQ (reference sequence). V shed 1 base and J shed 4 bases, with 15 bases lying between them. CDR3 loop: CASSLDRGPAPDTQYF. The CDR3 DNA follows: TGTGCCAGCAGCTTAGATCGCGGACCCGCACCAGATACGCAGTATTTT. The variable domain in full, with the rest retrieved from reference TRBV7-9 and TRBJ2-3, is DTGVSQNPRHKITKRGQNVTFRCDPISEHNRLYWYRQTLGQGPEFLTYFQNEAQLEKSRLLSDRFSAERPKGSFSTLEIQRTEQGDSAMYLCASSLDRGPAPDTQYFGPGTRLTVL.

As regards this clonotype: At one end, the junction sequence differs from germline, possibly due to a read error. This sequence joins TRBV7-2 and TRBJ2-3, with 10 bases fitting TRBD2. The length of the CDR3 is 16 residues. Germline lookup yields CDR1 SGHTA and CDR2 FQGNSA. The chain's CDR3 is CASSPHQSGGADMQYF. The CDR3 DNA reads TGTGCCAGCAGCCCCCACCAAAGCGGGGGGGCAGATATGCAGTATTTT.

This clonotype was counted a few times. The chain uses TRBV29-1 and TRBJ2-7; D is perhaps TRBD1 (5 bases). Germline V lookup: CDR1 SQVTM, CDR2 ANQGSEA. Trimming removed 4 bases from V and 2 bases from J, with 12 bases in between. The CDR3 runs 13 residues. CDR3 protein: CSVGDSRAYEQYF. The CDR3 DNA reads TGCAGCGTTGGAGACAGCCGAGCCTACGAGCAGTACTTC.

This sequence joins TRBV7-6 and TRBJ2-4; D is unclear. TRBJ2-7 matches the DNA end more closely, so the J call is doubtful. Germline-derived CDR1 and CDR2 are SGHVS and FNYEAQ. The CDR3 totals 13 residues. In nucleotides, the CDR3 is TGTGCCAGCAGCTTTCAAACCTGGGACGAGCAGTACTTC. Translated, it gives CASSFQTWDEQYF.

The chain couples TRBV13 to TRBJ2-1; D might be TRBD2 (5 bases). CDR1 PRHDT and CDR2 FYEKMQ come from the germline V gene (reference sequence). The V end was cut by 3 bases, the J end by 10 bases, with 13 bases between. The CDR3 sequence is 13 residues long. CDR3 loop: CASSFAPTTEQFF. The CDR3 DNA is TGTGCCAGCAGCTTCGCTCCGACTACGGAGCAGTTCTTC.

Worth noting for this clonotype: A junction boundary mismatches the germline segment, possibly from a read error. V and J are TRBV7-9 and TRBJ2-1, with 8 nucleotides matching TRBD2. The germline gives CDR1 SEHNR, CDR2 FQNEAQ (reference sequence). CDR3 size: 15 residues. The CDR3 loop is CASSFSGDTYNVQFF. DNA for the CDR3: TGTGCCAGCAGCTTTAGCGGGGATACCTACAATGTGCAGTTCTTC.

This clonotype was found a few times. The chain has TRBV7-9 and TRBJ1-4; 7 positions agree with TRBD1. Per germline, CDR1 SEHNR and CDR2 FQNEAQ (reference sequence). The CDR3 runs to 15 residues. Trimming at V came to 5 bases and at J to 2 bases, leaving 5 bases not matched to a gene. CDR3: CASSPRGQTNEKLFF. The CDR3 DNA is TGTGCCAGCAGCCCAAGGGGACAGACTAATGAAAAACTGTTTTTT.

The rearrangement joins TRBV7-9 to TRBJ2-5; D could derive from TRBD1 or TRBD2 (5 bases each). V was pared by 4 bases and J by 1 base, with 13 bases between. Germline lookup yields CDR1 SEHNR and CDR2 FQNEAQ (reference sequence). This CDR3 contains 15 residues. The CDR3: CASSSGRTIQETQYF. The CDR3 nucleotides read TGTGCCAGCAGCTCGGGACGAACGATCCAAGAGACCCAGTACTTC. Full variable domain (remainder filled in from reference TRBV7-9 and TRBJ2-5): DTGVSQNPRHKITKRGQNVTFRCDPISEHNRLYWYRQTLGQGPEFLTYFQNEAQLEKSRLLSDRFSAERPKGSFSTLEIQRTEQGDSAMYLCASSSGRTIQETQYFGPGTRLLVL.

The V call is TRBV2, the J call TRBJ1-2; the D is unclear. The CDR3 sequence is 18 residues long. V dropped 4 bases and J dropped 8 bases, with 29 bases sitting between them. Germline-derived CDR1 and CDR2 are SNHLY and FYNNEI. Here the CDR3 reads CASSGNPSNAVLLGGYTF. The CDR3 DNA reads TGTGCCAGCAGTGGAAACCCCTCCAACGCAGTATTACTGGGCGGCTACACCTTC.

The V call is TRBV5-1, the J call TRBJ2-5; D possibly matches TRBD1 or TRBD2 (5 bases each). The CDR3 contains 15 residues. Between the trimmed V and J ends, which lost 4 bases and 1 base, there was a span of 14 bases. Germline V gene lookup returns CDR1 SGHRS and CDR2 YFSETQ. The CDR3 reads CASSRDGYSQETQYF. The CDR3 bases are TGCGCCAGCAGCCGGGACGGATATAGCCAAGAGACCCAGTACTTC. Full variable domain (outside the CDR3, taken from reference TRBV5-1 and TRBJ2-5): KAGVTQTPRYLIKTRGQQVTLSCSPISGHRSVSWYQQTPGQGLQFLFEYFSETQRNKGNFPGRFSGRQFSNSRSEMNVSTLELGDSALYLCASSRDGYSQETQYFGPGTRLLVL.

This clonotype was seen more than once but under ten times. The rearrangement uses TRBV27 and TRBJ2-3; the D gene could be TRBD1 or TRBD2 (5 bases each). CDR3 size: 15 residues. The germline V and J ends were trimmed by 5 bases and 5 bases, with 17 bases remaining between them. Germline V CDR1 and CDR2: MNHEY, SMNVEV (reference sequence). The CDR3 loop is CASSPGPKPLDTQYF. CDR3 sequence (DNA): TGTGCCAGCAGTCCGGGACCCAAACCCTTAGATACGCAGTATTTT.

This clonotype was recorded many times. The gene calls are TRBV7-9 and TRBJ2-3, with D perhaps given as TRBD1 or TRBD2 (5 bases each). V was pared by 3 bases and J by 2 bases, with 15 bases between. Germline CDR1 reads SEHNR; CDR2 reads FQNEAQ (reference sequence). CDR3 size: 16 residues. CDR3 amino acids: CASSLGRDGYTDTQYF. The CDR3 DNA follows: TGTGCCAGCAGCTTGGGTCGGGACGGCTACACAGATACGCAGTATTTT.

V is TRBV20-1 and J is TRBJ2-7, with TRBD1 matching over 7 bases. Germline assignment: CDR1 DFQATT and CDR2 SNEGSKA (reference sequence). With V trimmed by 0 bases and J by 5 bases, 4 bases remained unmatched. CDR3 length: 13 residues. CDR3 coding DNA: TGCAGTGCTAGAGATGGGACAGCGAACGAGCAGTACTTC. Residues: CSARDGTANEQYF.